The table lists the clone carrying this TCR beta chain with a count of one. As for the donors, each was a healthy bone marrow donor. 13 Jbeta primers and 60 Vbeta primers were used for the PCR. The protocol was immunoSEQ multiplex PCR, while the TCRdb copy is restricted to in-frame clones and leaves out a portion. The sample includes 130,000 or so clones, around four fifths of them seen just once. These data originate in a study of cytomegalovirus exposure and HLA in healthy donors. Sample: PBMCs. The sequence derives from a young man in good health and CMV-seronegative.

The DNA of the CDR3 is TGTGCCAGCAGTGAAGCGGGAGACTCCTACGAGCAGTACTTC. Translation: CASSEAGDSYEQYF. The gene calls are TRBV6-1 and TRBJ2-7; possibly TRBD2 for D (5 bases). Germline CDR1 reads MNHNS; CDR2 reads SASEGT. Trimming removed 0 bases from V and 0 bases from J, with 6 bases in between. The CDR3 sequence is 14 residues long.